The text below deals with one T cell receptor beta chain. Its antigen is currently unknown. This CDR3 comprises 16 residues. Trimming removed 4 bases from V and 4 bases from J; junction bases left unmatched: 8. Germline CDR1 and CDR2: MGHRA and YSYEKL. This sample stems from a study of T cell repertoires in cytomegalovirus infection. From the reads, TCRdb called clonotypes with MiXCR, one entry per CDR3 protein. The sample lists about 130,000 distinct CDR3 sequences, over 30% occurring once. The sequence was collected from a human donor in good health (CMV status not recorded). Some clones in this sample may be carry-over from other donors' samples. The sample in question was CD8+ T cells from cultured PBMCs, obtained from culture after CMV antigen stimulation. The chain links TRBV4-1 to TRBJ2-2; 8 bases align to TRBD1. CDR3 sequence (DNA): TGCGCCAGCAGCCTACGACAGGGGTCCCCCACCGGGGAGCTGTTTTTT. This translates into CASSLRQGSPTGELFF.